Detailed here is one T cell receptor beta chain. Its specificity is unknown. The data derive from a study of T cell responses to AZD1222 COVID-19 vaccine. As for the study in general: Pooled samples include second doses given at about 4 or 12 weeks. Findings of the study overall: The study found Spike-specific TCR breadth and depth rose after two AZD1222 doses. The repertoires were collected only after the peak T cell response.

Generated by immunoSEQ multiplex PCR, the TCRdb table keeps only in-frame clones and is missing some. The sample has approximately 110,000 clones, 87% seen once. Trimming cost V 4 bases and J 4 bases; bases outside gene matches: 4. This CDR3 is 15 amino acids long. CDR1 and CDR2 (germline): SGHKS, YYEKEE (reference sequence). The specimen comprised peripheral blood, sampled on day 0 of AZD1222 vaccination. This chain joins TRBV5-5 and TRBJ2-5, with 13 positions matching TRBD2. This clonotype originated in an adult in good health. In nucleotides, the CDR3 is TGTGCCAGCAGCCTTGGACTAGCGGGGGTAGAGACCCAGTACTTC. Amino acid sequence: CASSLGLAGVETQYF. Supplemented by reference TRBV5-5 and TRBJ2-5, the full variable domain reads DAGVTQSPTHLIKTRGQQVTLRCSPISGHKSVSWYQQVLGQGPQFIFQYYEKEERGRGNFPDRFSARQFPNYSSELNVNALLLGDSALYLCASSLGLAGVETQYFGPGTRLLVL.